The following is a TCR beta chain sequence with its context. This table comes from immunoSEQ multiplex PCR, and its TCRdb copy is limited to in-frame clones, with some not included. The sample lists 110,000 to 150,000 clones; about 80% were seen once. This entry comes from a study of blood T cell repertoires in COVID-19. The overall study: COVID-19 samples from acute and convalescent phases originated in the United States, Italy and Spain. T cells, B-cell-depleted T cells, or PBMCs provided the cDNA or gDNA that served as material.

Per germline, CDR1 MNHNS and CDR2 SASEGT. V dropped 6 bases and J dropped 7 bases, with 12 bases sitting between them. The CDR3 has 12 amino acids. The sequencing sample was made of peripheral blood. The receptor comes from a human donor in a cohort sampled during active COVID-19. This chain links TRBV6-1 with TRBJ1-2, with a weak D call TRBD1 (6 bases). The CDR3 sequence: CASRSTGSGYTF. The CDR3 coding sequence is TGTGCCAGCAGGAGCACAGGGTCTGGCTACACCTTC.